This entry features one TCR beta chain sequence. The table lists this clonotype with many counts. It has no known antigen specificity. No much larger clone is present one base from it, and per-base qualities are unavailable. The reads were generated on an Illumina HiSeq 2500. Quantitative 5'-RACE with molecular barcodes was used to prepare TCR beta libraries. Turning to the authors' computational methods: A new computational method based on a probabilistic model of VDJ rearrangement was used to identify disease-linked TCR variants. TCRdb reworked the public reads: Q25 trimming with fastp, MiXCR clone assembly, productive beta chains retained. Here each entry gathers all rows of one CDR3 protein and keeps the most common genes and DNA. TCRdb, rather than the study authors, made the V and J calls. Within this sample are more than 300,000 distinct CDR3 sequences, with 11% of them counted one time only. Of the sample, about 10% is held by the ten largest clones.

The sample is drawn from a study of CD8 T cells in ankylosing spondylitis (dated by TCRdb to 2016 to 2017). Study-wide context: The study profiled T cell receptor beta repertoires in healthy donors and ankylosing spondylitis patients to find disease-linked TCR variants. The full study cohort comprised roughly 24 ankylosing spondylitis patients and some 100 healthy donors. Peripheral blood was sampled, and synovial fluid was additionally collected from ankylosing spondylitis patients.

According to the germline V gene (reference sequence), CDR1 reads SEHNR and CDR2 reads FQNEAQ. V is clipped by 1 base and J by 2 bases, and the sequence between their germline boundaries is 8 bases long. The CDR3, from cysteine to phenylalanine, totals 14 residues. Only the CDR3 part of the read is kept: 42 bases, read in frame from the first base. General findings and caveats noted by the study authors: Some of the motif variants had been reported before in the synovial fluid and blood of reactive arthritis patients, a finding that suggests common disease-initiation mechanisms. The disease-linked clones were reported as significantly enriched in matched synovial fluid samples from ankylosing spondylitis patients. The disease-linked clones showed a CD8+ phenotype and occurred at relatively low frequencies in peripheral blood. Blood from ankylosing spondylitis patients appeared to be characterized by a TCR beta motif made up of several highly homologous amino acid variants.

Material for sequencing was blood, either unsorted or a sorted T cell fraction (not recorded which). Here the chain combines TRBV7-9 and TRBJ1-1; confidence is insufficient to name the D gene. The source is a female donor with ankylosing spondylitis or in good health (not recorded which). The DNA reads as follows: TGTGCCAGCAGCTTAGAAGGACTTAACACTGAAGCTTTCTTT. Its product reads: CASSLEGLNTEAFF.